The rows below give T cell receptor beta chains drawn from one sample of a study of cytomegalovirus exposure and HLA in healthy donors. Using immunoSEQ multiplex PCR, the repertoire was profiled, and TCRdb retains in-frame clones only, with some absent. The table has about 140,000 clones, 68% seen once. The material sequenced was PBMCs. These receptors were taken from a man between 60 and 75 years old in good health and CMV-seronegative. CDR3s leave out the opening cysteine and the closing phenylalanine or tryptophan.

v_gene	CDR3aa
TRBV7-3	ASSSGDGQTQY
TRBV19	ASSSTGTEAAEQY
TRBV7-3	ASGRNYGYT
TRBV19	ASSMFLGGGEQF
TRBV7-2	ASSLPVAALTPYEQY
TRBV28	ASSLSQQGRAF
TRBV29-1	SVEGGQGDEQY
TRBV5-6	ASSFTGLPLNGYT
TRBV4-2	ASSGSGTVQETQY
TRBV28	ASSNPVGTVRDTQY
TRBV5-1	ASSPATGNNQPQH
TRBV2	ASSEGGYGYT
TRBV6-6	ASNRQATNYGYT
TRBV19	ASSLGQETNTEAF
TRBV28	ASSFQRFGNEQF
TRBV10-3	AISVAGVSSDTQY
TRBV10-3	AINGESGANVLT
TRBV15	ATSRARTGNSNQPQH
TRBV21-1	ASSKEQPRDRGPYSGANVLT
TRBV30	AWNGDPYGYT
TRBV19	ARGGKVNYGYT
TRBV7-7	ASSLGTGTYEQY
TRBV6-5	ASSRTSLRTDTQY
TRBV4-1	ASSRSRDRGEEGYT
TRBV7-8	ASSLVRLGGYGYT
TRBV6-6	ASSHGQGNGYT
TRBV25-1	ASNRRGNTGELF
TRBV5-1	ASSWKQGQETQY
TRBV5-6	ASSAPVRSFNNEQF
TRBV6-6	ASSQATDTQY
TRBV6-5	ASSAASGRETQY
TRBV28	ASKGQVYEQY
TRBV15	ATSRDGEDQETQY
TRBV9	ASSLAPRGSQETQY
TRBV28	ASSSTRQGYEQY
TRBV6-5	ASSYSGDEAF
TRBV25-1	ASSEDRLGNTEAF
TRBV25-1	ASSSSGRRWNEQF
TRBV10-3	AISELAGRTYEQY
TRBV6-1	ASSLTGNGAF
TRBV9	ASSVFGETDYNEQF
TRBV15	ATSRDREYNEQF
TRBV7-9	ASSLNRDSEKLF
TRBV29-1	SVQTGVWEKLF
TRBV5-4	ASSYGDSFYEQY